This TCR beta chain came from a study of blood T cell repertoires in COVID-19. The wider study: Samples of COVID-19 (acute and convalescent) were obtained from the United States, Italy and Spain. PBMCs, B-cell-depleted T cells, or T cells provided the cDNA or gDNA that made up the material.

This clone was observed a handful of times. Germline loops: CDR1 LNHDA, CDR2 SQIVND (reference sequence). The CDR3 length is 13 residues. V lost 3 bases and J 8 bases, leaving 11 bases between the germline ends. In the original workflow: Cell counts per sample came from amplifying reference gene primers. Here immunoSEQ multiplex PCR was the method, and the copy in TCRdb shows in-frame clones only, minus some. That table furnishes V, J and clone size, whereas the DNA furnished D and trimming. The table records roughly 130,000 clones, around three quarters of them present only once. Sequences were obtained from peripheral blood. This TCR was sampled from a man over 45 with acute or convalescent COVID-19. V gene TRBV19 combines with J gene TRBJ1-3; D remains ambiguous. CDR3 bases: TGTGCCAGTAGTATGGGCAGAGACGACACCATATATTTT. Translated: CASSMGRDDTIYF.